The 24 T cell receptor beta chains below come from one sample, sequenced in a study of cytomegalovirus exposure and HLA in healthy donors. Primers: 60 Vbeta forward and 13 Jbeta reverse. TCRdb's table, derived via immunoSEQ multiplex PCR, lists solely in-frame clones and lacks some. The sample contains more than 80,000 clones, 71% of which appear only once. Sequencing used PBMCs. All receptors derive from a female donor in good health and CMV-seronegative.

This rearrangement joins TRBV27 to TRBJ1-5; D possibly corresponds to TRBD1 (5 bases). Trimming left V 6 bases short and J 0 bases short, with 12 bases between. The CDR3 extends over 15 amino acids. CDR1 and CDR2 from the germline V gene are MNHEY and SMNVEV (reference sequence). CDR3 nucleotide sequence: TGTGCCAGCAGGAGACAGAGGTATAGCAATCAGCCCCAGCATTTT. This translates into CASRRQRYSNQPQHF.

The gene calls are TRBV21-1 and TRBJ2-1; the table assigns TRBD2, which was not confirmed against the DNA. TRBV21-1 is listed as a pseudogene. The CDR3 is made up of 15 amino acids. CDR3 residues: CASSKAARRYNEQFF. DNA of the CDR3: TGTGCCAGCAGCAAAGCAGCGCGGCGCTACAATGAGCAGTTCTTC.

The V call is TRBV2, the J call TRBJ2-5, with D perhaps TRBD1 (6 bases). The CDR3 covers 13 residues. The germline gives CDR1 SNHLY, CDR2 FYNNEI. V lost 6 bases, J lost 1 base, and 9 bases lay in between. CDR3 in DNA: TGTGCCAGCAGCTGGACAGCCCAAGAGACCCAGTACTTC. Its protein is CASSWTAQETQYF.

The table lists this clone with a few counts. The CDR3 sequence is CASSLVAGEQYF. CDR3 DNA sequence: TGTGCCAGCAGCTTGGTGGCGGGCGAGCAGTACTTC. This chain uses TRBV5-6 with TRBJ2-7; a weak D match, TRBD2 (5 bases). Trimming cost V 0 bases and J 6 bases, with 7 bases left between them. Germline loops: CDR1 SGHDT, CDR2 YYEEEE. The CDR3 contains 12 residues.

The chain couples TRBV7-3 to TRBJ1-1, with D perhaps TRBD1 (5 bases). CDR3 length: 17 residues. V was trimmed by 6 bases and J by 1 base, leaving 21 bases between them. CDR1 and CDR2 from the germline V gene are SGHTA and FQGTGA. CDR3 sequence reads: CASSFTGGAGGNTEAFF. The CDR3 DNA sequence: TGTGCCAGCAGTTTCACTGGAGGGGCCGGGGGGAACACTGAAGCTTTCTTT.

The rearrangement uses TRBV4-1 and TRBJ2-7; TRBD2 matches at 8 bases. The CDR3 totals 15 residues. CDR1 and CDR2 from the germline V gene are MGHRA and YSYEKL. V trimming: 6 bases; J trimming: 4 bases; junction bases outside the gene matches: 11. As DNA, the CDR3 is TGCGCCAGCAGTAGGTCTAGCGGGCCTACTTACGAGCAGTACTTC. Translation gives CASSRSSGPTYEQYF.

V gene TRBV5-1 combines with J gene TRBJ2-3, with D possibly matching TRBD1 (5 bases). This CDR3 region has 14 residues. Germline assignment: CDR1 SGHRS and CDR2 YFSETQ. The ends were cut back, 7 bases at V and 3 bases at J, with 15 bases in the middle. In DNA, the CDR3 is TGCGCCAGCGCCCCTAGGGGTAGAACAGATACGCAGTATTTT. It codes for CASAPRGRTDTQYF.

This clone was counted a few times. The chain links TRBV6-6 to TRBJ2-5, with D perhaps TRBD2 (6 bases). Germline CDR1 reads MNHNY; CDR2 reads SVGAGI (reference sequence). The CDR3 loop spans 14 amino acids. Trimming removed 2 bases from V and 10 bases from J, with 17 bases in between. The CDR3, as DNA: TGTGCCAGCAGTTACGGGGGGTCCGAGCAAGTCCAGTACTTC. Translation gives CASSYGGSEQVQYF.

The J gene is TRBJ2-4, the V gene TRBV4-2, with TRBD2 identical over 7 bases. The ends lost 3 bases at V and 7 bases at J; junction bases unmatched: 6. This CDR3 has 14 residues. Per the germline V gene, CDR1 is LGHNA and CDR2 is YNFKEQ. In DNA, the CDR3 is TGTGCCAGCAGCCAGCTCCGGGGAGGGAACATTCAGTACTTC. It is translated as CASSQLRGGNIQYF.

This chain's CDR3 is CASSLTNREYEQYF. In DNA, the CDR3 is TGTGCCAGCAGTTTAACCAATAGGGAGTACGAGCAGTACTTC. The gene calls are TRBV28 and TRBJ2-7, with D possibly matching TRBD2 (5 bases). The V end lost 2 bases, the J end lost 4 bases, and 12 bases lay between the germline ends. The length of the CDR3 is 14 residues. Germline loops: CDR1 MDHEN, CDR2 SYDVKM.

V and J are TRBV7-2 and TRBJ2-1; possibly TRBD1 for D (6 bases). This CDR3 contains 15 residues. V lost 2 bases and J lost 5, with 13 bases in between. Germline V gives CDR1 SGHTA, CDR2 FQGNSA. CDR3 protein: CASSLRGKDHNEQFF. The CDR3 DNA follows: TGTGCCAGCAGCTTAAGGGGGAAGGACCACAATGAGCAGTTCTTC.

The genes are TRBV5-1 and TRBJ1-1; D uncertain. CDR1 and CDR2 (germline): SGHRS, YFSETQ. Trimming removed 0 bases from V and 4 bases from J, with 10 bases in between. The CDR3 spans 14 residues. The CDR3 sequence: CASSLGSGITEAFF. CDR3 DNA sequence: TGCGCCAGCAGCTTGGGGTCGGGGATCACTGAAGCTTTCTTT.

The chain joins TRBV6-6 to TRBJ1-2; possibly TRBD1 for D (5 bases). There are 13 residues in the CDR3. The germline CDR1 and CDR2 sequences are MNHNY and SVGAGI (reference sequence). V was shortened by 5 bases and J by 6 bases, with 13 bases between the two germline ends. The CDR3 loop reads CASSAGKPDGYTF. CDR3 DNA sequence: TGTGCCAGCAGTGCAGGGAAACCGGATGGCTACACCTTC.

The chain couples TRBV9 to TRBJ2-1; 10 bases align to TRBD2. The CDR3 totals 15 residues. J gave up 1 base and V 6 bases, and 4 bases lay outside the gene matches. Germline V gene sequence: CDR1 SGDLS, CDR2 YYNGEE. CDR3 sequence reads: CASTQREGSYNEQFF. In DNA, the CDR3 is TGTGCCAGCACCCAGCGGGAGGGGTCCTACAATGAGCAGTTCTTC.

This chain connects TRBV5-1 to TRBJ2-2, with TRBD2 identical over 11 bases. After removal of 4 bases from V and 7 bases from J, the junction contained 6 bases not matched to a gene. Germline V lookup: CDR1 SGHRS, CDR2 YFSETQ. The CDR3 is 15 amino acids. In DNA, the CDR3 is TGCGCCAGCAGCCCGACTAGCGGGGTAGGCGGGGAGCTGTTTTTT. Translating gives CASSPTSGVGGELFF. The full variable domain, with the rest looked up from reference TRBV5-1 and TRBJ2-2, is KAGVTQTPRYLIKTRGQQVTLSCSPISGHRSVSWYQQTPGQGLQFLFEYFSETQRNKGNFPGRFSGRQFSNSRSEMNVSTLELGDSALYLCASSPTSGVGGELFFGEGSRLTVL.

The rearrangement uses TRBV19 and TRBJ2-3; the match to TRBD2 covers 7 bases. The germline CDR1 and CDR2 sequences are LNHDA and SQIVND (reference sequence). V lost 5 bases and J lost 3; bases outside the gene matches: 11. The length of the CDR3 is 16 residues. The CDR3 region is CASSGPGLPRTDTQYF. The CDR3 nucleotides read TGTGCCAGTAGTGGACCGGGACTACCAAGGACAGATACGCAGTATTTT.

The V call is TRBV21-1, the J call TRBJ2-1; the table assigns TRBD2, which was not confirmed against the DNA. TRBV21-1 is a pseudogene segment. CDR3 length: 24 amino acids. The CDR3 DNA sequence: TGTGCCAGCATTAACACCTACCCCGTAGCGGGAGGGCCCCCCGGGGACACCACACACAATGAGCAGTTCTTC. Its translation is CASINTYPVAGGPPGDTTHNEQFF.

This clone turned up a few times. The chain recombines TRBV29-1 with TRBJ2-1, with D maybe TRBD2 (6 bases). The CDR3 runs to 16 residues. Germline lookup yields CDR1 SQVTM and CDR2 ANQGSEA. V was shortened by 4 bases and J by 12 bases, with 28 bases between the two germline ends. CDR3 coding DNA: TGCAGCGTTGGCAAGCCCGGTAGGCGGGGCGATGTAGGGCAGTTCTTC. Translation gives CSVGKPGRRGDVGQFF.

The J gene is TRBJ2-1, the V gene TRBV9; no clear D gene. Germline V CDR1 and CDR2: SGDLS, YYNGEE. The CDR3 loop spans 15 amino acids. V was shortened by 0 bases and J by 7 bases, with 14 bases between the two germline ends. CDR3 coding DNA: TGTGCCAGCAGCGTAGCGGTCAACCCCGGGAATGAGCAGTTCTTC. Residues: CASSVAVNPGNEQFF.

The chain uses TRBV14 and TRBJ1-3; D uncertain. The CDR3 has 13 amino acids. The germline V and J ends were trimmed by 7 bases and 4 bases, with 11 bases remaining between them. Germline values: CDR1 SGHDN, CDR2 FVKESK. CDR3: CASKEAGGNTIYF. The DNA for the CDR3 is TGTGCCAGCAAGGAGGCCGGAGGAAACACCATATATTTT.

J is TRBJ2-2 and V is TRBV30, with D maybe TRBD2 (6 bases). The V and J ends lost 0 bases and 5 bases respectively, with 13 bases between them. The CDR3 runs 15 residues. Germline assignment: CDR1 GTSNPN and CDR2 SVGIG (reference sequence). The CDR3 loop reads CAWSVPTRSTGELFF. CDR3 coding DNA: TGTGCCTGGAGTGTACCGACTAGGAGTACCGGGGAGCTGTTTTTT.

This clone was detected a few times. CDR3 DNA: TGTGCCAGCAGTCCGGACAGGGGAGGGGAGACCCAGTACTTC. This translates into CASSPDRGGETQYF. The chain combines TRBV2 with TRBJ2-5, with TRBD1 identical over 9 bases. After removal of 5 bases from V and 5 bases from J, the junction contained 6 bases not matched to a gene. Germline V gene data show CDR1 as SNHLY and CDR2 as FYNNEI. The CDR3 runs 14 residues.

The chain's CDR3 is CASSPLGLAAKVQFF. In nucleotides, the CDR3 is TGTGCCAGCAGTCCTCTGGGACTAGCGGCCAAAGTCCAGTTCTTC. The rearrangement uses TRBV7-9 and TRBJ2-1; 11 bases map to TRBD2. Unmatched junction bases numbered 14, after V lost 6 bases and J lost 13 bases. Germline CDR1 and CDR2: SEHNR and FQNEAQ (reference sequence). This CDR3 region has 15 residues.

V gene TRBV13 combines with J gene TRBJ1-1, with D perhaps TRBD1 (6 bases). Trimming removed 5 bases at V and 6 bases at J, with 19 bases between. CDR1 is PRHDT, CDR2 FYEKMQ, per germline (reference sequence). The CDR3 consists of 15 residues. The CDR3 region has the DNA TGTGCCAGCAGCGGTATGGAGGGGGGGTTCCCTGAAGCTTTCTTT. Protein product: CASSGMEGGFPEAFF. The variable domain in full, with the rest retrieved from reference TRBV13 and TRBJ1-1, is AAGVIQSPRHLIKEKRETATLKCYPIPRHDTVYWYQQGPGQDPQFLISFYEKMQSDKGSIPDRFSAQQFSDYHSELNMSSLELGDSALYFCASSGMEGGFPEAFFGQGTRLTVV.